A selection of T cell receptor beta chains follows, all from one sample in a study of blood T cell repertoires in COVID-19. Data came from immunoSEQ multiplex PCR; TCRdb stores just in-frame clones and leaves some out. The table lists 150,000 to 180,000 clones, 83% of them singletons. Sequencing was carried out using peripheral blood. The receptor set was obtained from a woman in her sixties or seventies with COVID-19, enrolled during active disease. Each CDR3 is given with its conserved first and last residue. Fields, in order: clone size, D gene, J gene, V gene, CDR3 protein, CDR3 DNA. A D gene is named only where the DNA matches it firmly. Some rows have no size entry. The others give once, few or many, or a class for an expanded clone.

size: NA; D: NA; J: TRBJ2-2; V: TRBV6-5; CDR3: CASGPKLFF; DNA: TGTGCCAGCGGCCCCAAGCTGTTTTTT
size: NA; D: NA; J: TRBJ1-2; V: TRBV29-1; CDR3: CSVQTVPNYGYTF; DNA: TGCAGCGTGCAGACAGTCCCTAACTATGGCTACACCTTC
size: few; D: TRBD2; J: TRBJ2-2; V: TRBV19; CDR3: CASKGTSGGHGELFF; DNA: TGTGCCAGTAAAGGGACTAGCGGGGGGCACGGGGAGCTGTTTTTT
size: few; D: NA; J: TRBJ1-2; V: TRBV3-1/TRBV3-2; CDR3: CASSLRGTNYGYTF; DNA: TGTGCCAGCAGCCTTAGGGGGACTAACTATGGCTACACCTTC
size: NA; D: NA; J: TRBJ1-1; V: TRBV5-1; CDR3: CASSLEPGPTEAFF; DNA: TGCGCCAGCAGCTTGGAGCCAGGGCCCACTGAAGCTTTCTTT
size: NA; D: NA; J: TRBJ1-2; V: TRBV9; CDR3: CASSLGGDGYTF; DNA: TGTGCCAGCAGTCTCGGAGGCGATGGCTACACCTTC
size: NA; D: TRBD1; J: TRBJ2-7; V: TRBV9; CDR3: CASSPDPRGLNNEQYF; DNA: TGTGCCAGCAGCCCCGACCCCAGGGGGCTAAATAACGAGCAGTACTTC
size: NA; D: TRBD1; J: TRBJ1-1; V: TRBV29-1; CDR3: CSGYRQGTEAFF; DNA: TGCAGCGGGTATAGACAGGGAACTGAAGCTTTCTTT
size: once; D: TRBD2; J: TRBJ2-3; V: TRBV7-9; CDR3: CASSPTSGTDTQYF; DNA: TGTGCCAGCAGCCCGACTAGCGGCACAGATACGCAGTATTTT
size: NA; D: NA; J: TRBJ1-5; V: TRBV19; CDR3: CASSIPGQVFTQHF; DNA: TGTGCCAGTAGTATCCCTGGTCAGGTTTTTACCCAGCATTTT
size: NA; D: TRBD1; J: TRBJ2-2; V: TRBV5-1; CDR3: CASSPFRDRGRYGELFF; DNA: TGCGCCAGCAGCCCCTTCCGGGACAGGGGAAGGTACGGGGAGCTGTTTTTT
size: NA; D: NA; J: TRBJ1-1; V: TRBV5-1; CDR3: CASSLAWGPNTEAFF; DNA: TGCGCCAGCAGCTTGGCCTGGGGCCCGAACACTGAAGCTTTCTTT
size: NA; D: NA; J: TRBJ1-6; V: TRBV5-6; CDR3: CASSFVGPLGNSPLHF; DNA: TGTGCCAGCAGCTTCGTGGGGCCCCTGGGTAATTCACCCCTCCACTTT
size: NA; D: NA; J: TRBJ1-4; V: TRBV6-5; CDR3: CASSFSRGGTNEKLFF; DNA: TGTGCCAGCAGTTTCTCCCGGGGGGGCACTAATGAAAAACTGTTTTTT
size: NA; D: NA; J: TRBJ2-3; V: TRBV7-6; CDR3: CASSLRGSSTDTQYF; DNA: TGTGCCAGCAGCTTACGGGGATCTAGCACAGATACGCAGTATTTT
size: NA; D: NA; J: TRBJ1-2; V: TRBV14; CDR3: CASSRDTHYGYTF; DNA: TGTGCCAGCAGCCGGGACACCCACTATGGCTACACCTTC
size: NA; D: NA; J: TRBJ2-1; V: TRBV18; CDR3: CASSPTRGYNEQFF; DNA: TGTGCCAGCTCACCAACCAGGGGCTACAATGAGCAGTTCTTC
size: NA; D: TRBD2; J: TRBJ2-3; V: TRBV24-1; CDR3: CATSGSGGADTQYF; DNA: TGTGCCACCAGTGGTAGCGGGGGGGCAGATACGCAGTATTTT
size: NA; D: TRBD1; J: TRBJ1-1; V: TRBV5-8; CDR3: CASSMGQGVTEAFF; DNA: TGTGCCAGCAGCATGGGACAGGGGGTCACTGAAGCTTTCTTT
size: NA; D: TRBD1; J: TRBJ1-2; V: TRBV25-1; CDR3: CASSDPGQRYGYTF; DNA: TGTGCCAGCAGTGATCCGGGACAGCGCTATGGCTACACCTTC
size: NA; D: TRBD1; J: TRBJ1-6; V: TRBV4-2; CDR3: CASSQRTGTSPLHF; DNA: TGTGCCAGCAGCCAAAGGACAGGGACTTCACCCCTCCACTTT
size: NA; D: NA; J: TRBJ2-1; V: TRBV29-1; CDR3: CSVYYRVDEQFF; DNA: TGCAGCGTCTACTACAGGGTGGATGAGCAGTTCTTC
size: NA; D: NA; J: TRBJ1-6; V: TRBV5-1; CDR3: CASRPNRAYNSPLHF; DNA: TGCGCCAGCAGGCCAAACAGGGCCTATAATTCACCCCTCCACTTT
size: NA; D: NA; J: TRBJ1-2; V: TRBV6-6; CDR3: CASSTFGTQGHYGYTF; DNA: TGTGCCAGCAGCACCTTCGGGACTCAGGGACACTATGGCTACACCTTC
size: once; D: NA; J: TRBJ1-6; V: TRBV27; CDR3: CASSYSRESNSPLHF; DNA: TGTGCCAGCAGCTATTCCCGGGAATCTAATTCACCCCTCCACTTT
size: few; D: TRBD2; J: TRBJ2-3; V: TRBV7-3; CDR3: CASSLAGVTTDTQYF; DNA: TGTGCCAGCAGCTTAGCGGGAGTCACCACAGATACGCAGTATTTT
size: few; D: NA; J: TRBJ2-2; V: TRBV3-1/TRBV3-2; CDR3: CASSQNRSPGELFF; DNA: TGTGCCAGCAGCCAAAATAGGAGTCCCGGGGAGCTGTTTTTT
size: NA; D: TRBD1; J: TRBJ1-1; V: TRBV7-3; CDR3: CASSSTGGITEAFF; DNA: TGTGCCAGCAGCTCGACAGGGGGTATCACTGAAGCTTTCTTT
size: NA; D: NA; J: TRBJ1-5; V: TRBV27; CDR3: CASSRIGGGNQPQHF; DNA: TGTGCCAGCAGCCGAATAGGGGGTGGCAATCAGCCCCAGCATTTT
size: NA; D: NA; J: TRBJ1-2; V: TRBV18; CDR3: CASSHPVSRDYGYTF; DNA: TGTGCCAGCTCACACCCGGTCTCCCGAGACTATGGCTACACCTTC
size: NA; D: TRBD1; J: TRBJ1-2; V: TRBV6-5; CDR3: CASSPRRTGFDGYTF; DNA: TGTGCCAGCAGTCCCCGCCGGACAGGATTCGATGGCTACACCTTC
size: NA; D: TRBD1; J: TRBJ1-2; V: TRBV3-1/TRBV3-2; CDR3: CASSHRDRGRGGYTF; DNA: TGTGCCAGCAGCCACCGGGACAGGGGGAGAGGGGGCTACACCTTC
size: NA; D: TRBD1; J: TRBJ1-3; V: TRBV28; CDR3: CASSLGGQSSGNTIYF; DNA: TGTGCCAGCAGTTTGGGGGGACAGAGCTCTGGAAACACCATATATTTT
size: NA; D: NA; J: TRBJ2-7; V: TRBV7-6; CDR3: CASSKSAYEQYF; DNA: TGTGCCAGCAGTAAAAGCGCCTACGAGCAGTACTTC
size: few; D: TRBD1; J: TRBJ1-2; V: TRBV6-5; CDR3: CASSYARQGTLGYTF; DNA: TGTGCCAGCAGTTACGCAAGACAGGGTACTTTAGGCTACACCTTC
size: NA; D: NA; J: TRBJ1-5; V: TRBV10-3; CDR3: CATSTGSWGQPQHF; DNA: TGTGCCACCTCGACAGGATCTTGGGGTCAGCCCCAGCATTTT
size: NA; D: NA; J: TRBJ1-1; V: TRBV7-2; CDR3: CASSPDLARNTEAFF; DNA: TGTGCCAGCAGTCCCGATTTGGCCCGGAACACTGAAGCTTTCTTT
size: few; D: TRBD2; J: TRBJ2-1; V: TRBV7-9; CDR3: CASSLGTSRFF; DNA: TGTGCCAGCAGCTTAGGGACTAGCAGGTTCTTC
size: NA; D: NA; J: TRBJ1-3; V: TRBV5-1; CDR3: CASSFDRTGNTIYF; DNA: TGCGCCAGCAGCTTTGACAGGACTGGAAACACCATATATTTT
size: once; D: NA; J: TRBJ1-4; V: TRBV11-2; CDR3: CASSLVERMTATNEKLFF; DNA: TGTGCCAGCAGCTTAGTCGAGAGGATGACTGCAACTAATGAAAAACTGTTTTTT
size: once; D: NA; J: TRBJ1-2; V: TRBV9; CDR3: CASSARASYGYTF; DNA: TGTGCCAGCAGCGCCAGGGCCTCCTATGGCTACACCTTC
size: NA; D: TRBD1; J: TRBJ1-2; V: TRBV2; CDR3: CASSRTGYGYTF; DNA: TGTGCCAGCAGCAGGACAGGGTATGGCTACACCTTC
size: NA; D: TRBD1; J: TRBJ1-2; V: TRBV11-2; CDR3: CASSLVGTAVNYGYTF; DNA: TGTGCCAGCAGCTTAGTCGGGACAGCTGTAAACTATGGCTACACCTTC
size: NA; D: NA; J: TRBJ1-4; V: TRBV5-6; CDR3: CASSLTPEAYEKLFF; DNA: TGTGCCAGCAGCTTGACCCCCGAGGCGTATGAAAAACTGTTTTTT
size: NA; D: NA; J: TRBJ2-1; V: TRBV6-5; CDR3: CASRSVAEQFF; DNA: TGTGCCAGCAGGTCCGTGGCCGAGCAGTTCTTC
size: NA; D: TRBD1; J: TRBJ1-3; V: TRBV5-1; CDR3: CASSQQGTGNTIYF; DNA: TGCGCCAGCAGCCAACAGGGGACTGGAAACACCATATATTTT
size: NA; D: NA; J: TRBJ1-2; V: TRBV6-5; CDR3: CAIQDSHWGYTF; DNA: TGTGCCATCCAGGACTCCCATTGGGGCTACACCTTC
size: NA; D: TRBD2; J: TRBJ2-1; V: TRBV7-3; CDR3: CASSGTSGRDEQFF; DNA: TGTGCCAGCAGCGGGACTAGCGGGAGGGACGAGCAGTTCTTC
size: NA; D: TRBD2; J: TRBJ2-1; V: TRBV7-3; CDR3: CASSTRTSGDNEQFF; DNA: TGTGCCAGCAGCACCCGGACTAGCGGGGACAATGAGCAGTTCTTC
size: NA; D: NA; J: TRBJ2-1; V: TRBV24-1; CDR3: CATSDDGGASGDEQFF; DNA: TGTGCCACCAGTGATGATGGGGGCGCCTCTGGGGATGAGCAGTTCTTC
size: NA; D: TRBD1; J: TRBJ2-7; V: TRBV5-6; CDR3: CASSSRGQGSSYEQYF; DNA: TGTGCCAGCAGCTCGAGGGGACAGGGCTCCTCCTACGAGCAGTACTTC
size: NA; D: NA; J: TRBJ2-4; V: TRBV4-1; CDR3: CASSQGSSHKNIQYF; DNA: TGCGCCAGCAGCCAAGGTAGTTCCCACAAAAACATTCAGTACTTC
size: NA; D: NA; J: TRBJ2-7; V: TRBV6-1; CDR3: CASSEVVRHDEQYF; DNA: TGTGCCAGCAGTGAAGTGGTGAGGCACGACGAGCAGTACTTC